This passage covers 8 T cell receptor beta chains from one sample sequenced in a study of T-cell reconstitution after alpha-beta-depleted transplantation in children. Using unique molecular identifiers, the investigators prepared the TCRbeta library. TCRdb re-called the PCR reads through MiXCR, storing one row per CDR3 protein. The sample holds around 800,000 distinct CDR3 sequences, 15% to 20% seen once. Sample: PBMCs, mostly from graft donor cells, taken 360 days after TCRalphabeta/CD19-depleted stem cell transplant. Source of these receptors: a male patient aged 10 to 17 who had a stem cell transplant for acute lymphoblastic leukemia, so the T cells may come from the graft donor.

DNA of the CDR3: TGCGCCAGCAGCCAAGATTCGACGGGGAGTAATGAAAAACTGTTTTTT. Its protein is CASSQDSTGSNEKLFF. This chain uses TRBV4-1 with TRBJ1-4; D gene uncertain. The CDR3 is 16 residues long. CDR1 and CDR2 from the germline V gene are MGHRA and YSYEKL. V was trimmed by 0 bases and J by 4 bases, leaving 12 bases between them.

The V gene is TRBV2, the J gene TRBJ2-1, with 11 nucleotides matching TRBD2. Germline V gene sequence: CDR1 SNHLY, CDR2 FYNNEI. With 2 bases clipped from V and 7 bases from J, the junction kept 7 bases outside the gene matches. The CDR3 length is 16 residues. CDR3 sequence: CASSERGSGRDNEQFF. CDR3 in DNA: TGTGCCAGCAGTGAAAGGGGTAGCGGGAGGGATAATGAGCAGTTCTTC.

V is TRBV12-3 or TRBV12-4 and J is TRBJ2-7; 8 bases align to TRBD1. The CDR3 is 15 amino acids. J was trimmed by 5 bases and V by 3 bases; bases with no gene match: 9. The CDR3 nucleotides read TGTGCCAGCAGTTTCGGAAACAGGGGGTACGACGAGCAGTACTTC. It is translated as CASSFGNRGYDEQYF.

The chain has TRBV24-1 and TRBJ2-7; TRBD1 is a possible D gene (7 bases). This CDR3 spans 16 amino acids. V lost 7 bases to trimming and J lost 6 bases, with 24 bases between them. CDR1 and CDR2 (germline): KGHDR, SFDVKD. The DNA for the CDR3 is TGTGCCACCAGCGGCCCTGCGGGACAGCTAACTGCCGAGCAGTACTTC. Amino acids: CATSGPAGQLTAEQYF.

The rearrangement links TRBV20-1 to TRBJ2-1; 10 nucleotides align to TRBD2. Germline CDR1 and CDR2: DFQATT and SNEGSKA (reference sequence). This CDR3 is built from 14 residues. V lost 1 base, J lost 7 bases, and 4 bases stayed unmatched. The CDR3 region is CSARGLAGDNEQFF. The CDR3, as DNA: TGCAGTGCTAGAGGGCTAGCGGGAGATAATGAGCAGTTCTTC.

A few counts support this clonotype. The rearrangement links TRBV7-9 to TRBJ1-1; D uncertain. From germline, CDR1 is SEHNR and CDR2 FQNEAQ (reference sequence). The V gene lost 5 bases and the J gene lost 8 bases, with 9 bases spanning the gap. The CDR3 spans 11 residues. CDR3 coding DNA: TGTGCCAGCAGCCCCCAAGGGGAAGCTTTCTTT. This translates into CASSPQGEAFF.

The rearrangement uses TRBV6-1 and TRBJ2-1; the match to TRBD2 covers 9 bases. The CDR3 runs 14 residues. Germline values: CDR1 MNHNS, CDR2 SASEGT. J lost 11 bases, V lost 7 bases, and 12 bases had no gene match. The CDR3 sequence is CASTLSVAGGKQFF. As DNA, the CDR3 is TGTGCCAGCACCCTATCAGTGGCGGGAGGGAAGCAGTTCTTC.

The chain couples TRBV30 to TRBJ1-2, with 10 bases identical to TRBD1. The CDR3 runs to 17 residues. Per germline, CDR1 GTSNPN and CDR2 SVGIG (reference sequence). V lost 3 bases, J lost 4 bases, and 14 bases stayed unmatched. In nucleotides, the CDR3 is TGTGCCTGGAGGGATTCAGTAGGGACAGGGGTTCTCTATGGCTACACCTTC. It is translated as CAWRDSVGTGVLYGYTF.